The 20 T cell receptor beta chains in this list originate from one sample, sequenced in a study of cytomegalovirus exposure and HLA in healthy donors. The PCR made use of 60 Vbeta and 13 Jbeta primers. Repertoires were generated with immunoSEQ multiplex PCR, while TCRdb's copy carries only in-frame clones and drops some. The sample lists about 150,000 clones, 79% occurring once. Sequencing input: PBMCs. These receptors all come from a woman in her thirties or forties in good health and CMV-seropositive.

The chain recombines TRBV13 with TRBJ1-3, with D perhaps TRBD1 (6 bases). CDR3 size: 13 residues. The ends were cut back, 9 bases at V and 1 base at J, with 10 bases in the middle. CDR1 is PRHDT, CDR2 FYEKMQ, per germline (reference sequence). The CDR3: CASYRVSGNTIYF. The CDR3 DNA reads TGTGCCAGTTACAGGGTGTCTGGAAACACCATATATTTT. The full variable domain, rest sourced from reference TRBV13 and TRBJ1-3, is AAGVIQSPRHLIKEKRETATLKCYPIPRHDTVYWYQQGPGQDPQFLISFYEKMQSDKGSIPDRFSAQQFSDYHSELNMSSLELGDSALYFCASYRVSGNTIYFGEGSWLTVV.

The V gene is TRBV10-1, the J gene TRBJ2-3, with TRBD1 identical over 7 bases. Looked up from germline, CDR1 is WNHNN and CDR2 is SYGVQD (reference sequence). The length of the CDR3 is 16 residues. Germline trimming cut 3 bases from V and 0 bases from J; bases unmatched to any gene: 6. This CDR3 reads CASSEPRDSSTDTQYF. CDR3 coding DNA: TGCGCCAGCAGTGAACCCCGGGACAGCAGCACAGATACGCAGTATTTT.

This chain joins TRBV4-2 and TRBJ2-7; maybe TRBD1 (5 bases). V gave up 7 bases and J gave up 4 bases, with 11 bases separating them. CDR3 size: 12 residues. Germline lookup yields CDR1 LGHNA and CDR2 YNFKEQ. CDR3 residues: CASNHTGYEQYF. The CDR3 DNA sequence: TGTGCCAGCAACCACACAGGTTACGAGCAGTACTTC.

The CDR3 sequence is CASKEVSGDTGELFF. The CDR3 DNA reads TGCGCCAGCAAAGAGGTCAGCGGGGATACCGGGGAGCTGTTTTTT. The chain employs TRBV5-1 and TRBJ2-2; TRBD2 matches 7 bases. V gave up 6 bases and J gave up 5 bases; unmatched junction bases: 10. This CDR3 region has 15 residues. Germline CDR1 and CDR2: SGHRS and YFSETQ.

The V gene is TRBV2, the J gene TRBJ1-2; D may be TRBD1 (5 bases). Germline-derived CDR1 and CDR2 are SNHLY and FYNNEI. This CDR3 comprises 14 residues. The V end lost 4 bases, the J end lost 4 bases, and 13 bases lay between the germline ends. CDR3 bases: TGTGCCAGCAGTGGAGACAGTTTCTTCTATGGCTACACCTTC. It specifies CASSGDSFFYGYTF.

As for this clone: This sample also contains other DNA sequences that code for the same CDR3. The chain joins TRBV2 to TRBJ1-2; D is possibly TRBD1 (6 bases). CDR1 SNHLY and CDR2 FYNNEI come from the germline V gene. The CDR3 is 12 amino acids. Trimming pared 3 bases from V and 8 bases from J, leaving 10 bases between. CDR3 sequence (DNA): TGTGCCAGCAGTGAGTCTGGGGGCGGCTACACCTTC. This codes for CASSESGGGYTF.

This clone has just a few counts. V gene TRBV4-1 combines with J gene TRBJ1-4; 8 bases are a match to TRBD1. With V trimmed by 1 base and J by 3 bases, 13 bases remained unmatched. Germline assignment: CDR1 MGHRA and CDR2 YSYEKL. CDR3 length equals 19 residues. CDR3 nucleotide sequence: TGCGCCAGCAGCCAAGTCATCGCGTCAGGGGGCGCGTCTAATGAAAAACTGTTTTTT. This encodes CASSQVIASGGASNEKLFF.

The chain carries TRBV5-4 and TRBJ1-5; weak D call: TRBD1 (6 bases). Germline V gives CDR1 SGHNT, CDR2 YYREEE (reference sequence). Trimming took 5 bases from V and 5 from J, leaving 14 bases between them. The CDR3 is 14 residues long. The CDR3 coding sequence is TGTGCCAGCAGACCTGGGGACACCCATCAGCCCCAGCATTTT. It yields the protein CASRPGDTHQPQHF.

The V and J genes are TRBV2 and TRBJ2-2; 7 bases are shared with TRBD2. This CDR3 is built from 15 residues. CDR1 is SNHLY, CDR2 FYNNEI, per germline. Trimming removed 6 bases from V and 6 bases from J; junction bases left unmatched: 10. CDR3 sequence reads: CASSALTSAAGELFF. DNA of the CDR3: TGTGCCAGCAGCGCCCTAACTAGCGCCGCCGGGGAGCTGTTTTTT.

A single count supports this clone. The chain links TRBV7-6 to TRBJ2-7, with TRBD1 matching over 8 bases. The V and J ends lost 5 bases and 0 bases, in that order; junction bases with no gene match: 15. There are 18 residues in the CDR3. Germline assignment: CDR1 SGHVS and CDR2 FNYEAQ. The CDR3 DNA reads as TGTGCCAGCAGCCGCAGCCCGGACAGGGACTGGGACTCCTACGAGCAGTACTTC. Translation gives CASSRSPDRDWDSYEQYF.

The rearrangement uses TRBV11-1 and TRBJ1-1; 11 positions match TRBD1. Looked up from germline, CDR1 is SGHAT and CDR2 is FQDESV (reference sequence). After removal of 0 bases from V and 0 bases from J, the junction contained 3 bases not matched to a gene. The CDR3 contains 17 residues. The CDR3 bases are TGTGCCAGCAGCTTAGCTCGGACAGGGGGCTTGAACACTGAAGCTTTCTTT. Its translation: CASSLARTGGLNTEAFF.

This chain links TRBV5-1 with TRBJ1-3, with D hard to call. CDR3 length: 13 residues. Germline CDR1 is SGHRS and CDR2 is YFSETQ. The ends were cut back, 0 bases at V and 8 bases at J, with 9 bases in the middle. The DNA for the CDR3 is TGCGCCAGCAGCTTGGCGGGGTTGGACACCATATATTTT. This encodes CASSLAGLDTIYF.

The V and J genes are TRBV2 and TRBJ2-3; 10 bases align to TRBD1. This CDR3 comprises 16 residues. Per germline, CDR1 SNHLY and CDR2 FYNNEI. Losses at the gene ends were 6 bases for V and 6 bases for J; bases not matched to a gene: 12. For the CDR3, the DNA is TGTGCCAGCAGGGACACCGGGACAGGGGTGTCGGATACGCAGTATTTT. It specifies CASRDTGTGVSDTQYF.

V gene TRBV7-9 combines with J gene TRBJ2-7, with 7 bases that match TRBD2. The CDR3 is 14 amino acids. V was pared by 6 bases and J by 3 bases, with 8 bases of the junction left unmatched. Germline V gene data show CDR1 as SEHNR and CDR2 as FQNEAQ (reference sequence). The CDR3 coding sequence is TGTGCCAGCAGTTCTGGCGGGGGTCTCTACGAGCAGTACTTC. It encodes CASSSGGGLYEQYF.

The chain couples TRBV28 to TRBJ2-5, with 8 bases that match TRBD2. The end of the DNA is better explained by TRBJ2-7, so the J call may be wrong. Per germline, CDR1 MDHEN and CDR2 SYDVKM. The CDR3 loop spans 14 amino acids. CDR3 in amino acids: CASTESGSSYEQYF. CDR3 nucleotides: TGTGCCAGCACCGAAAGCGGGAGCTCCTACGAGCAGTACTTC.

J is TRBJ1-1 and V is TRBV9; 12 nucleotides match TRBD1. V was pared by 2 bases and J by 0 bases, with 2 bases of the junction left unmatched. The length of the CDR3 is 16 residues. Germline lookup yields CDR1 SGDLS and CDR2 YYNGEE. This chain's CDR3 is CASSVGTGGMNTEAFF. The CDR3 DNA reads as TGTGCCAGCAGCGTTGGGACAGGGGGCATGAACACTGAAGCTTTCTTT.

The V and J genes are TRBV10-3 and TRBJ1-4; 10 bases map to TRBD1. Germline V lookup: CDR1 ENHRY, CDR2 SYGVKD. The V and J ends lost 6 bases and 6 bases, in that order; junction bases with no gene match: 1. The length of the CDR3 is 13 residues. As DNA, the CDR3 is TGTGCCATCAGGACAGGGGGCGATGAAAAACTGTTTTTT. Protein sequence: CAIRTGGDEKLFF.

The chain couples TRBV2 to TRBJ1-6; D uncertain. In germline, CDR1 is SNHLY, CDR2 FYNNEI. V lost 6 bases to trimming and J lost 6 bases, with 21 bases between them. The length of the CDR3 is 17 residues. CDR3 in amino acids: CASREEPLGLINSPLHF. CDR3 in DNA: TGTGCCAGCAGGGAGGAGCCCCTCGGGCTAATTAATTCACCCCTCCACTTT.

The chain couples TRBV29-1 to TRBJ1-1; D perhaps matches TRBD1 (5 bases). Trimming took 6 bases from V and 1 from J, leaving 12 bases between them. The CDR3 totals 13 residues. Looked up from germline, CDR1 is SQVTM and CDR2 is ANQGSEA. The CDR3 is CSVVQVANTEAFF. CDR3 sequence (DNA): TGCAGCGTCGTACAGGTAGCGAACACTGAAGCTTTCTTT.

The chain employs TRBV7-3 and TRBJ1-1, with a weak D call TRBD1 (5 bases). The length of the CDR3 is 13 residues. V lost 6 bases and J 1 base, leaving 9 bases between the germline ends. Germline lookup yields CDR1 SGHTA and CDR2 FQGTGA. CDR3 DNA sequence: TGTGCCAGCAGTCCTACAGGGAACACTGAAGCTTTCTTT. It codes for CASSPTGNTEAFF.